This T cell receptor beta chain was observed in a study of blood T cell repertoires in COVID-19 (dated by TCRdb to the early 2020s). As for the study more broadly: Samples from collaborators originated in the United States, Italy and Spain and spanned both the acute and convalescent phases of COVID-19. The material from the prospective study consisted of cDNA or gDNA derived from T cells, B-cell-depleted T cells, or PBMCs. Deeply sampled blood TCRbeta repertoires from subjects exposed to, actively infected with, or recovered from COVID-19 were included in the dataset. A freely available public database, intended as a resource for researchers studying the immune response to SARS-CoV-2, is where the repertoires were released. Samples came from the ongoing ImmuneRACE study (first 160 participants) plus 1,254 subjects from 6 global collaborators. Nearly every sample came with metadata listing a de-identified subject ID, COVID-19 status, age in years and sex. HLA class I and class II types, where available, came from metadata supplied by the sample provider rather than from assay-based typing. General findings and caveats noted by the study authors: The quantity of clinical and demographic metadata differed by source and by participant and was supplied without curation.

The CDR1 and CDR2 encoded by the germline V gene are SGHRS and YFSETQ. V is clipped by 0 bases and J by 8 bases, and the sequence between their germline boundaries is 15 bases long. The CDR3 numbers 15 residues from cysteine through phenylalanine. Only CDR3 DNA remains: 45 bases, in frame from the first base. TCRbeta CDR3 regions were amplified from genomic DNA using the immunoSEQ Assay, a bias-controlled multiplex PCR. The authors processed their data as follows. Nucleated cell counts per sample were estimated from amplification of reference gene primers within the assay. Sequence reads were collapsed and filtered to measure the absolute abundance of every unique TCRbeta CDR3 rearrangement. For each sample, productive Simpson clonality was calculated as the square root of Simpson's diversity index over productive rearrangements. TCRdb obtained this table from immuneACCESS and retained in-frame rearrangements with V and J assigned. These tables miss some clones; where compared with another copy, unresolved V genes account for less than half of the shortfall, and the remainder is unexplained. D and trimming come from the DNA, and the V and J calls and clone size come from that table. This sample comprises about 250,000 clones, approximately 90% of them detected only once. 3% of the sample goes to the ten largest clones.

With respect to this clone: This receptor's antigen is unknown. Per-base quality was not reported, and no clone a single base away is much larger than it.

Each collaborating institution followed its own protocols to collect whole blood in K2EDTA tubes. For TCRbeta analysis, collaborators shipped samples as frozen whole blood, isolated PBMCs, or DNA extracted from either of those sample types. The receptor comes from a man in his late teens or twenties with active or convalescent COVID-19. Source material: peripheral blood. Rearrangement joined TRBV5-1 to TRBJ2-1; TRBD1 is a weak D gene call, 6 bases matching. The CDR3 is CASSLEQGRNHEQFF. The DNA is as follows: TGCGCCAGCAGCTTGGAACAGGGTCGAAATCATGAGCAGTTCTTC. Supplemented by the reference TRBV5-1 and TRBJ2-1 proteins around the CDR3, the complete variable domain is KAGVTQTPRYLIKTRGQQVTLSCSPISGHRSVSWYQQTPGQGLQFLFEYFSETQRNKGNFPGRFSGRQFSNSRSEMNVSTLELGDSALYLCASSLEQGRNHEQFFGPGTRLTVL.